This entry concerns a single T cell receptor (beta chain). This clone occurred once. This clone's antigen is unknown. Qualities for individual bases were not recorded, and no much larger clone is one base off. From cysteine to phenylalanine, the CDR3 is 15 amino acids long. The CDR3 DNA has 45 bases and is translated from base 1. Trimming takes 5 bases from V and 3 bases from J, and the germline ends sit 15 bases apart. The germline V gene gives CDR1 as SGHTA and CDR2 as FQGTGA. These data originate in a study of cytomegalovirus exposure and HLA in healthy donors (dated 2017 in TCRdb). Turning to the overall study: An earlier analysis of approximately 640 of the donors reported about 250 Gb of sequence data and some 120 million unique TCR beta sequences from some 180 million T cells. Across 300 to 400 genotyped donors of the cohort, an average of roughly 230,000 unique TCR beta nucleotide sequences per donor were sequenced, and approximately 19% of those sequences were non-productive. Genome-wide SNP genotypes for about 65% of the 666 donors were used in a later genetic analysis, which treated that subset as a discovery cohort. The T cell repertoires of some 670 subjects were profiled by immunosequencing and related to cytomegalovirus serostatus. The number of typed donors differed by locus: 629-630 for A, B, C, DRB1 and DQB1; approximately 540 for DQA1; approximately 610 for DPA1; and some 470 for DPB1. Every discovery cohort repertoire had been produced on one sequencing platform. Donor age, sex, ethnicity and CMV serostatus were compiled alongside the repertoire data. To predict cytomegalovirus infection status, the study brought together high-throughput TCR immunosequencing, statistical association of individual TCRs with disease status, and machine learning. In an earlier analysis of 587 of the donors, high-throughput TCR beta sequencing was used to judge whether each TCR beta V gene segment behaved as functional or pseudogenic. The later analysis used no new phenotypic data to find candidate immune exposures, relying instead on TCR beta sequences and their occurrence across donors. Because of strong linkage in the cohort, roughly 5 DR-DQ haplotypes were treated as single units for association and clustering. Approximately 300 gigabases of sequencing data and 91 million or so unique TCR sequences made up an early release that covered several hundred HLA-typed donors. Among the roughly 390 genotyped donors, approximately 77% belonged to the genetic ancestry cluster associated with self-reported Caucasian donors. To study patterns of TCR occurrence, a later analysis re-analyzed previously published TCR beta repertoires from 500 to 850 donors and added high-resolution HLA genotyping. Along with the approximately 700-subject first cohort, a separate validation cohort of about 110 different subjects was used. The study was designed to test whether signatures of past pathogen exposure could be identified by cataloging public T cell receptors. Both class I and class II loci were covered by HLA typing, at four-digit resolution. Overall study outcomes, separate from this receptor: Sequencing depth was assumed to be roughly uniform across donors in the presence/absence analyses, though that assumption may not hold. A cluster of highly shared sequence variants was judged likely to represent a technical artifact of the sequencing pipeline. Assigning TCR associations to individual alleles was difficult when HLA alleles, especially DR and DQ, strongly co-occurred. The authors suggested that the approach could potentially be generalized to other disease states and immunological phenotypes. HLA typing was unavailable for some donors at each locus, so association tests used only the typed subset. Cytomegalovirus status was reported to be diagnosed by the classifier with high specificity and sensitivity in both the original and validation cohorts. According to a later genetic analysis, donors in an Asian-associated ancestry cluster had fewer N-insertions in productive TCRs than the approximately 700-donor mean. At a false discovery rate of 0.05, a later analysis linked about 16,000 TCR beta sequences to specific HLA alleles. In a later genetic analysis, a missense DCLRE1C variant was associated with V-gene and J-gene trimming of TCR beta chains, and the association was replicated in an independent cohort. In a later analysis, the rate of TCR association differed among HLA loci, with DRB1 alleles having the most associated TCRs and HLA-C alleles having the fewest. Linkage disequilibrium might explain the correlated functional status among segregating V segments, but an unknown experimental factor could not be excluded. Three of the identified cytomegalovirus-associated TCR beta chains were confirmed in vitro to be specific for cytomegalovirus antigens. CMV serostatus was the only immune exposure information available for the cohort. A further reported finding was that TCR beta sequences accurately predicted the HLA-A and HLA-B alleles for most subjects in the first cohort. Because the 87-base-pair reads could not distinguish some IMGT-functional V segments, including TRBV6-2 and TRBV6-3, those segments were excluded. In a later analysis, most CMV-associated TCR beta chains were found to appear HLA-restricted, with HLA associations seemingly driven largely by CMV exposure. In an earlier analysis of several hundred of the donors, most TCR beta V segments were observed in productive rearrangements about 90% or about 30% of the time, broadly matching IMGT annotations. According to a later analysis, parvovirus B19, influenza, CMV and Epstein-Barr virus appeared linked to several top co-occurrence clusters. The cohort was sequenced for TCR beta chains only, and without alpha or paired-chain data the features that could be detected were limited. In the study, around 160 TCR beta chains were listed as associated with cytomegalovirus. Because counts were too low, roughly 17 rarely observed V segments, including chromosome 9 orphons, were left out of the earlier analysis of approximately 580 of the donors. While some public TCRs were present in many individuals, most TCR sequences turned up only very rarely across donors. A later analysis found that HLA-associated TCR beta chains were more clonally expanded and had lower generation probabilities than equally common non-associated chains.

The cohort comprised approximately 700 healthy bone marrow donors. Cohort members were all nominally healthy when sampled, although unrecorded immune exposures were likely present. The donor was CMV seronegative and was included in the group of 352 seronegative cohort members. A peripheral blood sample was provided by each donor, and peripheral blood mononuclear cells were used for TCR beta sequencing. The Qiagen DNeasy Blood Extraction Kit was used to extract genomic DNA from the blood cell samples. The method behind the library was the immunoSEQ multiplex PCR assay. A mixture of 60 forward primers for TCR Vbeta segments and 13 reverse primers for TCR Jbeta segments was used in the multiplex PCR. Amplification of the CDR3 region of rearranged TCR beta genes was performed with a multiplex PCR assay on genomic DNA. Amplified TCR beta libraries were sequenced as 87-base-pair reads on the Illumina HiSeq System. The source study handled its data this way. In a later analysis, 80 million or so unique TCR beta chains were counted across the 650 to 750 repertoires, and roughly 11 million of these chains were shared by at least two donors. A nearest-neighbor algorithm error-corrected the raw reads and collapsed the reads into unique sequences, merging closely related sequences to remove PCR and sequencing errors. CDR3 sequences were aligned to IMGT reference sequences to assign V, D and J gene segments. Each retained sequence needed at least a six-nucleotide match to both a V gene segment and a J gene segment. Rearrangements were called productive when the CDR3 lacked stop codons and stayed in frame with V and J; all others were non-productive. Following IMGT convention, CDR3 was defined as the stretch from the second conserved V-encoded cysteine to the conserved J-encoded phenylalanine. Sequences without an unambiguous match to a single V gene segment were excluded from the earlier analysis of over 500 of the donors. An earlier analysis of 587 of the donors classified V segments as functional when productive rearrangements were above 56.7% and as segregating when the standard deviation between donors was above 5%. A statistical classification framework was built to diagnose cytomegalovirus status from the catalog of TCR beta chain sequences. In a later analysis, V and J genes were assigned by comparing TCR nucleotide sequences against IMGT/GENE-DB human TR gene sequences. Using the TCRdist pipeline, a later analysis assigned CDR3 sequences along with most-parsimonious VDJ recombination scenarios. A later analysis defined each TCR beta chain by its CDR3 amino acid sequence plus V-gene family, and excluded reads lacking a unique V-gene family. In a later analysis, 450 to 600 highly shared, low-generation-probability nucleotide sequences were removed to address suspected cross-contamination and a sequencing artifact. A later analysis calculated a clonal expansion index for each public chain from normalized within-repertoire ranks of inferred template counts. A later analysis computed generation probabilities with a VDJ recombination model fitted to out-of-frame rearrangements, and checked the results against IGoR. In a later analysis, hypergeometric tests were used to score TCR-TCR, TCR-HLA and TCR-CMV co-occurrence, with a repertoire-size bias correction applied to TCR pairs. A later analysis estimated false discovery rates by permuting HLA or CMV assignments 20 times. In a later analysis, co-occurring TCRs were grouped using DBSCAN, with TCRdist sequence similarity added in when clustering inside HLA-allele-positive subsets. Repertoires with fewer than 30,000 or more than 120,000 public chains, plus five repertoires with anomalous nucleotide sharing, were excluded from co-occurrence clustering. TCRdb holds this immuneACCESS table with in-frame rearrangements only. Some clones are missing; in checked studies, unresolved V genes explain under half, and the rest has no known cause. D and trimming come from the DNA, and the V and J calls and clone size come from that table. The sample table contains tens of thousands of clones; only one count was recorded for more than 75% of them. The ten largest clonotypes hold 3% to 4% of the sample.

The sequence links TRBV7-3 to TRBJ2-3; a tentative D match to TRBD1 spans 5 bases. The sample was PBMCs. The source of this sequence is a man in his late teens or twenties in good health and CMV-seronegative. Here is the DNA: TGTGCCAGCAGCGCCCAGTGGGGCCCGACAGATACGCAGTATTTT. Translated, it reads CASSAQWGPTDTQYF.